The entry that follows covers one T cell receptor (beta chain) sequence. The CDR3 is 14 residues long. The V end lost 6 bases, the J end lost 9 bases, and 21 bases lay between the germline ends. Germline assignment: CDR1 DFQATT and CDR2 SNEGSKA (reference sequence). Template switching with 5'RACE generated the TCR cDNA and added a universal primer site and UMIs. TCRdb reanalysed the 5' RACE reads using MiXCR and keeps one entry per CDR3 protein. The profile shows hundreds of thousands of distinct CDR3 sequences, roughly an eighth of them singletons. This sample is drawn from a study of T cells after yellow fever vaccination.

The sample consisted of PBMCs, taken on the day of the yellow fever booster vaccination. This clonotype originated in a man aged 25-40 years who received the YFV17D yellow fever vaccine. The V call is TRBV20-1, the J call TRBJ2-1; D uncertain. The CDR3 nucleotides are TGCAGTGCCAGGACCCCCCCTACATATTCTGAGCAGTTCTTC. Protein sequence: CSARTPPTYSEQFF.